This T cell receptor (beta chain) was sequenced for a study of T-cell reconstitution after alpha-beta-depleted transplantation in children listed by TCRdb under 2016. With respect to the entire study: T-cell immune reconstitution after TCRalphabeta/CD19-depleted allogeneic hematopoietic cell transplantation in children was quantitatively tracked in the study by means of TCR repertoire profiling.

Library construction relied on PCR. Sequencing relied on an Illumina HiSeq 2500. TCR library preparation used molecular barcoding, with unique molecular identifiers applied to normalize quantification of the TCRbeta repertoire. TCRdb's own reprocessing of the public reads used fastp at Q25 and MiXCR and kept productive beta chains. For every CDR3 protein sequence, its rows merge into one entry that carries the most common genes and DNA. The table for this sample lists some 530,000 distinct CDR3 sequences; around 12% of them were counted only once. The ten largest clonotypes hold roughly 5.4% of the sample. This clonotype was recorded at least ten times. The antigen it recognizes is unknown. No much larger clone is present one base from it, and per-base qualities are unavailable. Germline trimming amounts to 6 bases on V and 5 bases on J, with 6 as the count of junction bases outside the gene matches. Reading from cysteine to phenylalanine, the CDR3 counts 13 amino acids. Only CDR3 DNA remains: 39 bases, in frame from the first base. From a lookup of the germline V gene, CDR1 and CDR2 are ENHRY and SYGVKD.

The source was PBMCs from the stem cell graft donor, collected from the stem cell graft. Recombination connected TRBV10-3 to TRBJ1-1, with 7 central nucleotides matching TRBD1. The source of this sequence is a human donor who donated a stem cell graft to a child with combined immunodeficiency. The DNA sequence is given as TGTGCCATCAGCGACAGGGCGATTACTGAAGCTTTCTTT. Its coded protein is CAISDRAITEAFF.